This TCR beta chain is drawn from a study of T cell responses to AZD1222 COVID-19 vaccine. Study-wide results and limits: The reported proportion of spike-specific TCRs targeting unmutated variant regions was nearly half. Spike regions recognized by vaccine-associated CD4 TCRs spanned the protein, led by 160-218 and 743-854. White British donors predominated, females outnumbered males, and clonal diversity was possibly underestimated. Of the AZD1222 recipients, only six were seropositive at baseline.

The repertoire was sequenced with immunoSEQ multiplex PCR; TCRdb's copy has only in-frame clones and lacks some. The profile shows 92,000 or so clones, roughly 90% of them singletons. Concerning this clone itself: Its antigen is unknown.

This receptor was identified in an adult in good health. Specimen: peripheral blood, collected on day 0 of AZD1222 vaccination.

This CDR3 is CASSYSNSGPTEAFF. DNA for the CDR3: TGTGCCAGCAGTTACTCGAACTCAGGGCCCACTGAAGCTTTCTTT. J is TRBJ1-1 and V is TRBV6-5, with D possibly TRBD1 on 5 matching bases. Trimming removed 0 bases from V and 4 bases from J, with 12 bases in between. Germline V CDR1 and CDR2: MNHEY, SVGAGI. This CDR3 has 15 amino acids.